This is a list of T cell receptor beta chains from one sample in a study of beta chain features in type 1 diabetes. Repertoires were generated with immunoSEQ multiplex PCR, while TCRdb's copy carries only in-frame clones and drops some. The sample includes roughly 250,000 clones, about 63% of them seen just once. The sample consisted of naive CD4+ T cells from blood. Receptor source: a man younger than 45 in good health. Both conserved end residues are part of each CDR3. A D gene is named only where the DNA matches it firmly. Not every row has a clone size; where given, it reads once, few, many or a size class.

>-|TRBJ2-3|-|TRBV29-1
TGCAGCGTTGAAGCCGGGGGCACAGATACGCAGTATTTT
CSVEAGGTDTQYF
>-|TRBJ1-1|-|TRBV6-1
TGTGCCAGCAGCCAAAGGGAGCTTGAAGCTTTCTTT
CASSQRELEAFF
>-|TRBJ1-5|-|TRBV30
TGTGCCTGGAGTACACCTTATAGCAATCAGCCCCAGCATTTT
CAWSTPYSNQPQHF
>-|TRBJ1-6|few|TRBV10-3
TGTGCCATCAGTGAGTCCGATTCACCCCTCCACTTT
CAISESDSPLHF
>TRBD1|TRBJ1-1|-|TRBV9
TGTGCCAGCAGCGAGACAGGGTGGACTGAAGCTTTCTTT
CASSETGWTEAFF
>TRBD2|TRBJ2-7|-|TRBV25-1
TGTGCCAGCAGGAAAGGACTAGCGGGAGTGGACGAGCAGTACTTC
CASRKGLAGVDEQYF
>-|TRBJ2-7|-|TRBV18
TGTGCCAGCTCACCCAGGGTTTACGAGCAGTACTTC
CASSPRVYEQYF
>TRBD1|TRBJ2-3|-|TRBV30
TGTGCCTGGGGACAGGGGCCAGATACGCAGTATTTT
CAWGQGPDTQYF
>TRBD1|TRBJ1-2|-|TRBV15
TGTGCCACCAGCAGTTACCCCCGGGACAGGGGTTACGGCTACACCTTC
CATSSYPRDRGYGYTF
>-|TRBJ2-5|few|TRBV29-1
TGCAGCGTCGTAATTCACGGAGAGACCCAGTACTTC
CSVVIHGETQYF
>TRBD1|TRBJ1-4|-|TRBV15
TGTGCCACCAGGCAGGAGGGGGCCTCTAATGAAAAACTGTTTTTT
CATRQEGASNEKLFF
>-|TRBJ1-1|-|TRBV13
TGTGCCAGCAGCACCCGGCCGAACACTGAAGCTTTCTTT
CASSTRPNTEAFF
>-|TRBJ2-5|-|TRBV5-1
TGCGCCAGCAAACCCCGGACGGGATACCAAGAGACCCAGTACTTC
CASKPRTGYQETQYF
>-|TRBJ2-5|few|TRBV10-3
TGTGCCATCAGTGGGGAAGGGCAAGAGACCCAGTACTTC
CAISGEGQETQYF
>TRBD1|TRBJ2-7|few|TRBV25-1
TGTGCCAGCAGGGGGACAGCAGGCTCCTACGAGCAGTACTTC
CASRGTAGSYEQYF
>-|TRBJ1-1|-|TRBV6-6
TGTGCCAGCAGTTACAACGTTCCGACACGGAACACTGAAGCTTTCTTT
CASSYNVPTRNTEAFF
>-|TRBJ2-6|-|TRBV5-6
TGTGCCAGCAGCTTAGGCCTGTTGCCCTCTGGGGCCAACGTCCTGACTTTC
CASSLGLLPSGANVLTF
>-|TRBJ2-7|few|TRBV29-1
TGCAGCGTTGGGGGCCCAGGGATCTACGAGCAGTACTTC
CSVGGPGIYEQYF
>-|TRBJ2-5|-|TRBV30
TGTGCCTGGAGTGGAACAAAAGGGGACCAAGAGACCCAGTACTTC
CAWSGTKGDQETQYF